This TCR beta chain was retrieved from a study of T cell responses to AZD1222 COVID-19 vaccine. Study outcomes and limitations: Two AZD1222 doses significantly raised spike-specific TCR breadth and depth over controls. Donors were mostly white British, more females; clonal diversity possibly underestimated.

Trimming shortened V by 2 bases and J by 2 bases, and 13 bases separated the two germline ends. Per the germline V gene, CDR1 is SQVTM and CDR2 is ANQGSEA. The CDR3 has 14 amino acids. Samples with a second dose at about 4 or about 12 weeks were pooled together. Note on this clone: The target antigen is unknown.

Libraries were prepared by immunoSEQ multiplex PCR; TCRdb keeps only in-frame clonotypes and omits some of them. The sample has about 180,000 clones, 88% seen once; the top ten hold 20% to 30%. The receptor comes from an adult who received the AZD1222 COVID-19 vaccine. The source was peripheral blood, collected 28 days after the second AZD1222 dose. The chain couples TRBV29-1 to TRBJ2-7; D gene ambiguous. CDR3 sequence (DNA): TGCAGCGTTGAATTAACGGGTCTCCCCTACGAGCAGTACTTC. This sequence encodes CSVELTGLPYEQYF.